This TCR beta chain is drawn from a study of early T cells in non-severe SARS-CoV-2 infection. About the study: Chains from this unsorted whole-blood bulk RNA could not be paired. General study findings and limits: Private and CD4 specificities were missed by VDJdb matching, skewed to anti-spike CD8.

Researchers tagged individual cDNA molecules with unique molecular identifiers. From the 5' RACE reads, TCRdb called clonotypes with MiXCR, one entry per CDR3 protein. Found here are roughly 40,000 distinct CDR3 sequences, roughly 5% of them singletons; the top ten hold approximately 4.8%. CDR1 MGHRA and CDR2 YSYEKL come from the germline V gene. Trimming cost V 0 bases and J 3 bases, with 10 bases left between them. This CDR3 contains 15 residues. Ten or more counts support this clonotype. Antigen: not known. This chain connects TRBV4-1 to TRBJ2-3; D remains ambiguous. The TCR comes from an adult who was a healthcare worker with PCR-confirmed SARS-CoV-2 infection or an uninfected control (not recorded which). Sequencing used whole blood. The CDR3 sequence is CASSQENIITDTQYF. CDR3 DNA sequence: TGCGCCAGCAGCCAAGAGAATATTATAACAGATACGCAGTATTTT.